These 14 T cell receptor beta chains share one sample of origin, sequenced in a study of blood T cell repertoires in COVID-19. The data were produced by immunoSEQ multiplex PCR, yet TCRdb's version contains in-frame clones alone and is incomplete. The sample comprises 240,000 or so clones, roughly nine tenths of which are singletons, and about 7% rests with the top ten. Sequenced sample: peripheral blood. The receptors derive from a man in his sixties who had recovered from COVID-19.

The rearrangement joins TRBV12-3 or TRBV12-4 to TRBJ1-5; D not resolved. The CDR3 contains 13 residues. Deletions cut 5 bases from V and 9 bases from J, with 14 bases between. CDR3 DNA sequence: TGTGCCAGCAGTCGGCGGGAGGCGGGGCCCCAGCATTTT. Protein product: CASSRREAGPQHF.

This clone has a single count. V and J are TRBV12-3 or TRBV12-4 and TRBJ1-1; maybe TRBD1 (5 bases). CDR3 size: 13 residues. V was shortened by 3 bases and J by 4 bases, with 9 bases between the two germline ends. CDR3 region: CASSFSGATEAFF. CDR3 in DNA: TGTGCCAGCAGTTTTTCTGGGGCCACTGAAGCTTTCTTT.

This clone is a singleton in its sample. The chain carries TRBV12-3 or TRBV12-4 and TRBJ1-4, with D possibly matching TRBD1 (5 bases). V lost 6 bases and J lost 8, with 10 bases in between. This CDR3 has 12 amino acids. Here the CDR3 reads CASSWTQEKLFF. CDR3 nucleotides: TGTGCCAGCAGCTGGACACAGGAAAAACTGTTTTTT.

The rearrangement uses TRBV2 and TRBJ2-7, with 12 bases lining up with TRBD1. With 5 bases clipped from V and 2 bases from J, the junction kept 4 bases outside the gene matches. Germline CDR1 SNHLY, CDR2 FYNNEI. CDR3 size: 15 residues. CDR3 bases: TGTGCCAGCAGTATGGGACAGGGGGCAACCTACGAGCAGTACTTC. It yields the protein CASSMGQGATYEQYF. The full variable domain, completed using reference TRBV2 and TRBJ2-7, is EPEVTQTPSHQVTQMGQEVILRCVPISNHLYFYWYRQILGQKVEFLVSFYNNEISEKSEIFDDQFSVERPDGSNFTLKIRSTKLEDSAMYFCASSMGQGATYEQYFGPGTRLTVT.

V gene TRBV2 combines with J gene TRBJ2-4; the D gene is possibly TRBD2 (6 bases). The CDR3 length is 15 residues. V lost 3 bases to trimming and J lost 3 bases, with 12 bases between them. The germline CDR1 and CDR2 sequences are SNHLY and FYNNEI. The CDR3 protein is CASSDAGWGKNIQYF. CDR3 coding DNA: TGTGCCAGCAGTGATGCGGGATGGGGCAAAAACATTCAGTACTTC.

This chain uses TRBV19 with TRBJ1-5, with D tentatively TRBD1 (5 bases). The CDR3 is 16 residues long. Trimming left V 7 bases short and J 1 base short, with 17 bases between. Germline assignment: CDR1 LNHDA and CDR2 SQIVND (reference sequence). CDR3 in DNA: TGTGCCAGTAAAAGAAGTGCGGGACTGAGCAATCAGCCCCAGCATTTT. This translates into CASKRSAGLSNQPQHF.

This chain joins TRBV19 and TRBJ1-6; the match to TRBD1 covers 8 bases. CDR3 length: 17 amino acids. J gave up 6 bases and V 5 bases, and 12 bases lay outside the gene matches. The germline gives CDR1 LNHDA, CDR2 SQIVND (reference sequence). The CDR3 loop is CASSQDHRDRGNSPLHF. The CDR3 DNA reads as TGTGCCAGTAGTCAAGACCATCGTGACAGGGGTAATTCACCCCTCCACTTT. The entire variable domain, with the rest obtained from reference TRBV19 and TRBJ1-6, is as follows: DGGITQSPKYLFRKEGQNVTLSCEQNLNHDAMYWYRQDPGQGLRLIYYSQIVNDFQKGDIAEGYSVSREKKESFPLTVTSAQKNPTAFYLCASSQDHRDRGNSPLHFGNGTRLTVT.

The V and J genes are TRBV30 and TRBJ1-5; 8 bases are shared with TRBD1. V was pared by 1 base and J by 4 bases, with 3 bases of the junction left unmatched. Germline V gene sequence: CDR1 GTSNPN, CDR2 SVGIG (reference sequence). CDR3 length: 14 residues. The CDR3 coding sequence is TGTGCCTGGAGTGATACAGGGGGAAATCAGCCCCAGCATTTT. Its protein product is CAWSDTGGNQPQHF.

The CDR3 DNA sequence: TGTGCCAGCAGCCATGGTGGGCGACAGTTCTTC. It specifies CASSHGGRQFF. The chain employs TRBV14 and TRBJ2-1; D gene ambiguous. The germline CDR1 and CDR2 sequences are SGHDN and FVKESK. This CDR3 spans 11 amino acids. Between the trimmed V and J ends, which lost 3 bases and 13 bases, there was a span of 10 bases.

Only one count was recorded for this clone. This sequence joins TRBV6-5 and TRBJ1-4, with 9 bases aligning to TRBD1. The CDR3 is made up of 13 amino acids. Looked up from germline, CDR1 is MNHEY and CDR2 is SVGAGI. The V and J ends lost 6 bases and 7 bases, in that order; junction bases with no gene match: 3. CDR3 sequence reads: CASRDRGGEKLFF. In DNA form, the CDR3 reads TGTGCCAGCAGGGACAGGGGCGGTGAAAAACTGTTTTTT.

V is TRBV6-1 and J is TRBJ2-2; 9 bases agree with TRBD1. Trimming removed 1 base from V and 5 bases from J; junction bases left unmatched: 2. The CDR3 spans 15 residues. Germline V CDR1 and CDR2: MNHNS, SASEGT. The CDR3 sequence: CASSEVDRGTGELFF. The CDR3 DNA sequence: TGTGCCAGCAGTGAAGTTGACAGGGGGACCGGGGAGCTGTTTTTT.

The chain recombines TRBV24-1 with TRBJ1-1; TRBD1 aligns across 9 bases. Trimming cost V 5 bases and J 7 bases; bases outside gene matches: 10. Per germline, CDR1 KGHDR and CDR2 SFDVKD. This CDR3 contains 15 residues. The chain's CDR3 is CATSGTDRGIYEAFF. The CDR3 DNA follows: TGTGCCACCAGTGGGACGGACAGGGGAATTTATGAAGCTTTCTTT.

The chain employs TRBV3-1 (or the pseudogene TRBV3-2) and TRBJ2-5; 10 bases match TRBD2. The CDR3 has 16 residues. V lost 2 bases, J lost 6 bases, and 9 bases stayed unmatched. CDR1 is LGHDT, CDR2 YNNKEL, per germline (reference sequence). CDR3 in amino acids: CASSQRWLAGAQTQYF. CDR3 DNA: TGTGCCAGCAGCCAACGCTGGCTAGCGGGGGCCCAGACCCAGTACTTC.

The chain is built from TRBV3-1 (or the pseudogene TRBV3-2) and TRBJ2-3, with D possibly matching TRBD2 (6 bases). V gave up 1 base and J gave up 1 base, with 9 bases separating them. The CDR3 contains 15 residues. Germline V gives CDR1 LGHDT, CDR2 YNNKEL (reference sequence). The chain's CDR3 is CASSQAQRGTDTQYF. In DNA form, the CDR3 reads TGTGCCAGCAGCCAAGCTCAGCGGGGCACAGATACGCAGTATTTT.